The clone carrying this T cell receptor (beta chain) was counted between two and nine times. This specimen comes from a study of blood T cell repertoires in COVID-19. Unmatched junction bases numbered 1, after V lost 1 base and J lost 2 bases. The germline V gene has CDR1 SGHTA and CDR2 FQGNSA. This CDR3 comprises 15 residues. Here immunoSEQ multiplex PCR was the method, and the copy in TCRdb shows in-frame clones only, minus some. Of 150,000 to 200,000 clones in the sample, about nine tenths were seen once. The receptor was derived from a man aged 65-85 years with active or convalescent COVID-19. The V and J genes are TRBV7-2 and TRBJ2-1, with TRBD2 identical over 8 bases. The sequenced sample was peripheral blood. CDR3 region: CASSLELAAYNEQFF. The CDR3 DNA is TGTGCCAGCAGCTTAGAACTAGCGGCCTACAATGAGCAGTTCTTC.